Here is one T cell receptor beta chain with its context. The junction differs from germline at one of its ends, possibly a read error. This CDR3 contains 15 residues. CDR1 SSHAT and CDR2 FNYEAQ come from the germline V gene (reference sequence). TCRdb reanalysed the 5' RACE reads using MiXCR and keeps one entry per CDR3 protein. The sample holds roughly 90,000 distinct CDR3 sequences; around 15% are singletons and the top ten take under 8%. The data are from a study of early T cells in non-severe SARS-CoV-2 infection. The V call is TRBV7-7, the J call TRBJ2-2, with 8 bases identical to TRBD1. This TCR was sampled from an adult who was a healthcare worker with PCR-confirmed SARS-CoV-2 infection or an uninfected control (not recorded which). The sequenced sample consisted of whole blood. CDR3 DNA: TGTGCTAGCAGCACGGACAGGGTCAACACCGGGGAGCTGTTTTTT. Translated: CASSTDRVNTGELFF.